What follows is one T cell receptor beta chain and its context. Antigen unknown. Synthetic TCR analog templates were spiked into all PCRs individually. The table came from immunoSEQ multiplex PCR; TCRdb's copy has only in-frame clones and leaves some out. This sample has about 87,000 clones, with around 83% found just once. This sample stems from a study of PD-L1 blockade in urothelial cancer. About the study: A median of roughly 150,000 T cells was found in the blood samples. General study points: Pretreatment peripheral blood TCR clonality that fell below the median predicted better survival among the patients studied.

Time point described: pretreatment peripheral blood. J gave up 6 bases and V 7 bases, and 11 bases lay outside the gene matches. The germline V gene has CDR1 LNHDA and CDR2 SQIVND (reference sequence). The CDR3 loop spans 15 amino acids. The sample in question was PBMCs, obtained around atezolizumab (anti-PD-L1) treatment. The clonotype originates from a man in his sixties with urothelial cancer. The rearrangement uses TRBV19 and TRBJ1-1; 10 bases fit TRBD1. The CDR3 sequence: CASTRRQGATAEAFF. CDR3 nucleotides: TGTGCCAGTACCAGACGACAGGGGGCGACGGCTGAAGCTTTCTTT.